This T cell receptor (beta chain) was sequenced for a study of blood T cells in healthy people across ages. A second PCR of about 6 to 11 cycles used a sample-barcoded 5' primer and a J-beta primer mix. A single record per CDR3 protein comes from TCRdb applying MiXCR to the 5' RACE reads. The sample shows hundreds of thousands of distinct CDR3 sequences, roughly three fifths of them seen only once. V was clipped by 5 bases and J by 0 bases, with 7 bases between them. The CDR3 is made up of 13 amino acids. Germline V CDR1 and CDR2: MNHEY, SMNVEV (reference sequence). Study findings and constraints: Observed TCR beta diversity per million T cells went down as age went up. This fall followed a roughly linear course with age. Long-lived donors had more naive CD4+ cells and higher diversity than aged donors.

Peripheral blood samples of 9 to 10 milliliters were drawn from each donor. A remark on this clonotype: Antigen: not known.

The receptor comes from a man in his sixties in good health. V gene TRBV27 combines with J gene TRBJ2-5, with D uncertain. Sequencing was performed on blood. CDR3 residues: CASSRKYQETQYF. The CDR3, as DNA: TGTGCCAGCAGTCGAAAGTACCAAGAGACCCAGTACTTC.